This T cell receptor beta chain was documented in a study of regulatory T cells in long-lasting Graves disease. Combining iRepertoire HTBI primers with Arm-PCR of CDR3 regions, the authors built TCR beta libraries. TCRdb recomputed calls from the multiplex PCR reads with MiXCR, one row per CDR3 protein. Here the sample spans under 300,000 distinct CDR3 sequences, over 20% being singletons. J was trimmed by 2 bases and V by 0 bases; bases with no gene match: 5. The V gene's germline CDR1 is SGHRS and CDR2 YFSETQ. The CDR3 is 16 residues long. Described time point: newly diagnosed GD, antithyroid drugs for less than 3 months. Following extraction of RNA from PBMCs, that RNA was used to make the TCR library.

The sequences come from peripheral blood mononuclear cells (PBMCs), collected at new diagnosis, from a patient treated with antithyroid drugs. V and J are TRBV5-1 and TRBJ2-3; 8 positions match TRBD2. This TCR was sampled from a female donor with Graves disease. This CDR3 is CASSLVASGPTDTQYF. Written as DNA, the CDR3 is TGCGCCAGCAGCTTGGTTGCTAGCGGGCCCACAGATACGCAGTATTTT. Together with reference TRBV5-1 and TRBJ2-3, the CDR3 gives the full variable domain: KAGVTQTPRYLIKTRGQQVTLSCSPISGHRSVSWYQQTPGQGLQFLFEYFSETQRNKGNFPGRFSGRQFSNSRSEMNVSTLELGDSALYLCASSLVASGPTDTQYFGPGTRLTVL.